This is a list of T cell receptor beta chains from one sample in a study of T cells in Graves' hyperthyroidism and ophthalmopathy. TCRdb independently ran MiXCR on the multiplex PCR reads; one entry per CDR3 protein. The sample records roughly 580,000 distinct CDR3 sequences, about 15% being singletons. Sequencing was done on a sample of blood. The receptor set was obtained from a woman aged 30 to 39 with Graves' hyperthyroidism that later progressed to Graves' ophthalmopathy. Both conserved end residues are part of each CDR3. The D gene is left open where the match is weak. Some rows mark clone size as missing; the rest say once, few, many or name a class of expanded clone.

v_call	clone_size	j_call	d_call	cdr3_aa	cdr3_nt
TRBV7-3	few	TRBJ2-1	-	CASSLTWQGHFEQFF	TGTGCCAGCAGCTTAACATGGCAGGGGCATTTCGAGCAGTTCTTC
TRBV2	once	TRBJ2-5	-	CASSEGSRETQYF	TGTGCCAGCAGTGAGGGGTCCCGGGAGACCCAGTACTTC
TRBV20-1	many	TRBJ2-5	TRBD2	CSAPREGRRYQETQYF	TGCAGTGCTCCTCGGGAGGGTCGGCGCTATCAAGAGACCCAGTACTTC
TRBV28	-	TRBJ1-6	-	CASSSRFNSPLHF	TGTGCCAGCAGTTCCAGATTCAATTCACCCCTCCACTTT
TRBV11-2	many	TRBJ2-3	-	CASIPMGGSTDTQYF	TGTGCCAGCATCCCGATGGGGGGTAGCACAGATACGCAGTATTTT
TRBV12-3/TRBV12-4	many	TRBJ2-1	TRBD2	CASRPSGDPYNEQFF	TGTGCCAGCAGACCCAGCGGGGATCCCTACAATGAGCAGTTCTTC
TRBV20-1	-	TRBJ2-1	TRBD2	CSARGATSGGAYNEQFF	TGCAGTGCTAGAGGTGCGACTAGCGGGGGGGCCTACAATGAGCAGTTCTTC
TRBV13	many	TRBJ2-1	-	CASSNGQRNEQFF	TGTGCCAGCAGCAATGGACAGAGGAATGAGCAGTTCTTC
TRBV6-1	many	TRBJ2-6	-	CASQPISGANVLTF	TGTGCCTCCCAACCCATCTCTGGGGCCAACGTCCTGACTTTC
TRBV10-3	many	TRBJ2-3	-	CAISESRRSTDTQYF	TGTGCCATCAGTGAGTCTCGGAGAAGCACAGATACGCAGTATTTT
TRBV4-1	few	TRBJ2-1	TRBD2	CASSQVLSGSPTYNEQFF	TGCGCCAGCAGCCAAGTGCTTAGCGGGAGCCCCACCTACAATGAGCAGTTCTTC
TRBV6-1	few	TRBJ2-5	TRBD2	CASSPIGDGRGETQYF	TGTGCCAGCAGCCCCATCGGGGACGGGAGGGGAGAGACCCAGTACTTC
TRBV30	many	TRBJ2-3	-	CAWREWGTDTQYF	TGTGCCTGGAGGGAGTGGGGCACAGATACGCAGTATTTT
TRBV2	many	TRBJ2-1	TRBD2	CASSEGTSGNEQFF	TGTGCCAGCAGTGAAGGGACTAGCGGGAATGAGCAGTTCTTC
TRBV5-1	many	TRBJ2-7	TRBD2	CASSAGARGDYEQYF	TGCGCCAGCAGCGCGGGAGCCAGAGGCGACTACGAGCAGTACTTC
TRBV29-1	many	TRBJ1-1	-	CSVPQGGGIAVTEAFF	TGCAGCGTCCCCCAGGGAGGAGGGATCGCGGTGACTGAAGCTTTCTTT
TRBV28	many	TRBJ2-4	TRBD1	CASRGDRDMAKNIQYF	TGTGCCAGCAGGGGGGACAGGGACATGGCCAAAAACATTCAGTACTTC
TRBV6-5	many	TRBJ1-3	-	CASSSLPKTASSGNTIYF	TGTGCCAGCAGTTCCCTCCCCAAGACGGCCAGCTCTGGAAACACCATATATTTT
TRBV28	many	TRBJ2-1	-	CASSYILAGQGFNEQFF	TGTGCCAGCAGCTACATTCTAGCGGGACAGGGGTTCAATGAGCAGTTCTTC
TRBV20-1	many	TRBJ2-1	-	CSAEDTRGNEQFF	TGCAGTGCAGAGGACACCCGAGGCAATGAGCAGTTCTTC
TRBV30	many	TRBJ1-1	-	CAWRPRGNTEAFF	TGTGCCTGGCGGCCAAGGGGGAACACTGAAGCTTTCTTT
TRBV6-2/TRBV6-3	-	TRBJ2-7	TRBD2	CASSRGLVYEQYF	TGTGCCAGCAGTCGGGGACTAGTCTACGAGCAGTACTTC
TRBV7-9	many	TRBJ1-2	-	CASSYETPHGDGYTF	TGTGCCAGCAGCTATGAGACACCTCATGGGGATGGCTACACCTTC
TRBV20-1	many	TRBJ1-5	-	CSARGQVPPQHF	TGCAGTGCTAGAGGTCAGGTACCGCCCCAGCATTTT